This T cell receptor (beta chain) was recorded in a study of T cell responses to AZD1222 COVID-19 vaccine. Whole-study findings and limits: CD4 TCRs linked to vaccination spanned spike, dominating at 160-218 and 743-854. White British ancestry dominated among donors, who included more females, and clonal diversity was possibly underestimated. In all cases, repertoires were sampled only after the peak T cell response.

Second doses at about 4 or about 12 weeks were pooled. The CDR3 is 17 residues long. The V gene's germline CDR1 is KGHSH and CDR2 LQKENI. The V end was cut by 6 bases, the J end by 3 bases, with 23 bases between. TCRdb's table, derived via immunoSEQ multiplex PCR, lists solely in-frame clones and lacks some. The sample shows about 86,000 clones, roughly 90% of them seen only once. On this clone: Its antigen is still unknown.

The chain joins TRBV18 to TRBJ1-2; D perhaps matches TRBD1 (5 bases). The clonotype was recovered from an adult who received the AZD1222 COVID-19 vaccine. The source material was peripheral blood, sampled 28 days after the second AZD1222 dose. The CDR3: CASSPTMTRTRDYGYTF. The CDR3 nucleotides are TGTGCCAGCTCTCCCACGATGACCCGGACAAGGGACTATGGCTACACCTTC.